This TCR beta chain was identified during a study of CD8 T cells in cerebrospinal fluid in Alzheimer's disease. Study in general: Plate-based nested PCR sequencing and droplet-based sequencing measured CSF T cell clonal expansion.

The CDR3 contains 13 residues. Judged by frequency, this clonotype is medium-sized. The antigen is unknown. CSF cells were profiled by 10X single-cell V(D)J and 5' expression. From its re-call of the 10x single-cell sequencing reads, TCRdb lists each CDR3 protein once, without DNA. Its clone listing holds over a thousand distinct CDR3 sequences. Study results and caveats: Healthy subjects less often had a clone of at least 3% than Alzheimer's patients.

The sequence was obtained from a human donor with mild cognitive impairment. The V call is TRBV12-3 or TRBV12-4, the J call TRBJ1-2. Specimen: cerebrospinal fluid. Here the CDR3 reads CASGGGLGYGYTF.